Shown below are 7 T cell receptor beta chains from a single sample sequenced in a study of blood T cell repertoires in COVID-19. Clones were sequenced by immunoSEQ multiplex PCR, and TCRdb holds only the in-frame ones, with some missing. The data show some 120,000 clones, with more than 70% seen just once and more than 1.5% held by the top ten. Specimen: peripheral blood. These receptor sequences come from a human donor in a cohort sampled during active COVID-19.

The rearrangement joins TRBV25-1 to TRBJ1-1, with TRBD1 matching over 8 bases. From germline, CDR1 is MGHDK and CDR2 SYGVNS. J gave up 1 base and V 6 bases, and 7 bases lay outside the gene matches. The CDR3 extends over 15 amino acids. DNA for the CDR3: TGTGCCAGCAGCCTTACAGGGGGGAAGAACACTGAAGCTTTCTTT. It codes for CASSLTGGKNTEAFF.

This chain connects TRBV29-1 to TRBJ2-1; 8 bases map to TRBD2. Losses at the gene ends were 7 bases for V and 2 bases for J; bases not matched to a gene: 7. This CDR3 is 14 amino acids long. CDR1 is SQVTM, CDR2 ANQGSEA, per germline. In DNA form, the CDR3 reads TGCAGCGCCCAGACTAGCGCCACCTACAATGAGCAGTTCTTC. Translating gives CSAQTSATYNEQFF.

The table lists this clone with a few counts. The chain links TRBV11-2 to TRBJ1-2; maybe TRBD1 (6 bases). V lost 8 bases and J 7 bases, leaving 14 bases between the germline ends. Germline CDR1 SGHAT, CDR2 FQNNGV. This CDR3 has 12 amino acids. The CDR3 loop reads CASGRGKIGYTF. The DNA of the CDR3 is TGTGCCAGCGGAAGGGGGAAAATTGGCTACACCTTC.

The chain employs TRBV27 and TRBJ2-5; TRBD1 matches at 7 bases. Per the germline V gene, CDR1 is MNHEY and CDR2 is SMNVEV (reference sequence). Germline trimming cut 6 bases from V and 5 bases from J; bases unmatched to any gene: 9. This CDR3 is 14 amino acids long. CDR3 nucleotide sequence: TGTGCCAGCAGGCCCGGGACAGCTCGCGAGACCCAGTACTTC. Its protein product is CASRPGTARETQYF.

The chain employs TRBV6-2 or TRBV6-3 and TRBJ2-1; D possibly corresponds to TRBD2 (6 bases). Germline V gene data show CDR1 as MNHEY and CDR2 as SVGEGT. The CDR3 totals 12 residues. The V end was cut by 6 bases, the J end by 10 bases, with 13 bases between. CDR3 region: CASSTLAPEQFF. CDR3 DNA: TGTGCCAGCAGCACACTAGCACCGGAGCAGTTCTTC.

The chain links TRBV5-1 to TRBJ2-5; D call uncertain. The V end was cut by 4 bases, the J end by 4 bases, with 8 bases between. Germline V gives CDR1 SGHRS, CDR2 YFSETQ. CDR3 length equals 12 residues. The CDR3 nucleotides are TGCGCCAGCAGCCCGTCCGGAGAGACCCAGTACTTC. Amino acids: CASSPSGETQYF.

The chain joins TRBV28 to TRBJ1-1; 12 positions agree with TRBD1. From germline, CDR1 is MDHEN and CDR2 SYDVKM. The CDR3 length is 14 residues. Trimming cost V 4 bases and J 11 bases; bases outside gene matches: 8. As DNA, the CDR3 is TGTGCCAGCAGTTCTGGGACAGGGGGCGCCCCTGCTTTCTTT. Translated: CASSSGTGGAPAFF. Full variable domain (remainder filled in from reference TRBV28 and TRBJ1-1): DVKVTQSSRYLVKRTGEKVFLECVQDMDHENMFWYRQDPGLGLRLIYFSYDVKMKEKGDIPEGYSVSREKKERFSLILESASTNQTSMYLCASSSGTGGAPAFFGQGTRLTVV.